The 25 T cell receptor beta chains listed next were all sequenced from one sample in a study of T cell repertoires in cytomegalovirus infection. Via MiXCR, TCRdb re-called the reads, giving one row per CDR3 protein. The table includes fewer than 700,000 distinct CDR3 sequences, approximately 24% detected once. Sequencing was done on a sample of CD8+ T cells from PBMCs. Receptors originate from a human donor in good health (CMV status not recorded). Some clones in this sample may be carry-over from other donors' samples.

The rearrangement uses TRBV6-6 and TRBJ1-2, with a weak D call TRBD1 (5 bases). Germline V CDR1 and CDR2: MNHNY, SVGAGI (reference sequence). Trimming pared 1 base from V and 5 bases from J, leaving 23 bases between. The CDR3 extends over 18 amino acids. Here the CDR3 reads CASSYLKTGTDGSYGYTF. CDR3 coding DNA: TGTGCCAGCAGTTACTTGAAAACCGGGACGGACGGATCTTATGGCTACACCTTC.

The chain couples TRBV20-1 to TRBJ2-7; D ambiguous. Trimming stripped 0 bases from V and 7 bases from J, with 13 bases between. Germline CDR1 reads DFQATT; CDR2 reads SNEGSKA (reference sequence). The CDR3 length is 13 residues. The CDR3 spells CSAREWDSVEQYF. In DNA, the CDR3 is TGCAGTGCTAGAGAATGGGATAGTGTAGAGCAGTACTTC.

The genes are TRBV7-9 and TRBJ2-7; no reliable D call. The V end lost 5 bases, the J end lost 2 bases, and 7 bases lay between the germline ends. CDR3 length: 12 residues. Germline CDR1 SEHNR, CDR2 FQNEAQ (reference sequence). In DNA form, the CDR3 reads TGTGCCAGCAGCCATGATGCCTACGAGCAGTACGTC. This encodes CASSHDAYEQYV.

The chain links TRBV28 to TRBJ1-5, with TRBD1 identical over 7 bases. Germline lookup yields CDR1 MDHEN and CDR2 SYDVKM. V shed 7 bases, J shed 9 bases, and the junction held 6 bases outside the gene matches. The CDR3 is 12 residues long. Here the CDR3 reads CASTRTGAPQHF. The CDR3 nucleotides are TGTGCCAGCACCCGTACAGGGGCGCCCCAGCATTTT.

V usage is TRBV7-9 and J usage is TRBJ2-7, with TRBD1 matching over 8 bases. Germline V gene data show CDR1 as SEHNR and CDR2 as FQNEAQ (reference sequence). Trimming at V came to 5 bases and at J to 4 bases, leaving 16 bases not matched to a gene. CDR3 length: 17 residues. Here the CDR3 DNA reads TGTGCCAGCAGCCCTAGCTCCGGACAGGGTGATCCTTACGAGCAGTACGTC. Protein product: CASSPSSGQGDPYEQYV.

A remark on this clonotype: Given a much more abundant clone one base away, this may be a read error. The chain combines TRBV12-3 or TRBV12-4 with TRBJ1-6; the match to TRBD1 covers 7 bases. The ends lost 6 bases at V and 7 bases at J; junction bases unmatched: 6. This CDR3 comprises 14 residues. The CDR3 loop is CASSKTGDNSPLHF. CDR3 DNA sequence: TGTGCCAGCAGCAAAACAGGGGACAATTCACCCCTCCACTTT.

This clonotype has more than one count but fewer than ten. The chain employs TRBV7-2 and TRBJ2-3; TRBD2 aligns across 9 bases. This CDR3 is 17 amino acids long. V was clipped by 5 bases and J by 2 bases; unmatched bases: 11. Germline V gene sequence: CDR1 SGHTA, CDR2 FQGNSA. The CDR3 DNA sequence: TGTGCCAGCAGCCACAGCCGGCTAGCGGGGTTCACAGATACGCAGTATTTT. Amino acids: CASSHSRLAGFTDTQYF.

A word on this clonotype: A much larger clonotype is one base distant, so this may be a read error. V is TRBV6-2 or TRBV6-3 and J is TRBJ1-1; 7 nucleotides agree with TRBD1. CDR1 and CDR2 from the germline V gene are MNHEY and SVGEGT. With V trimmed by 7 bases and J by 2 bases, 4 bases remained unmatched. CDR3 length: 13 amino acids. Here the CDR3 DNA reads TGTGCCAGCATTGGACAGGATAACACTGAAGCTTTCTTT. Translating gives CASIGQDNTEAFF.

J is TRBJ1-1 and V is TRBV20-1; D uncertain. CDR1 DFQATT and CDR2 SNEGSKA come from the germline V gene (reference sequence). This CDR3 has 13 amino acids. Trimming shortened V by 3 bases and J by 7 bases, and 15 bases separated the two germline ends. CDR3 nucleotides: TGCAGTGCTAGTCGACTGGTTGTGGTTGAAGCTTTCTTT. Its protein product is CSASRLVVVEAFF.

This clonotype was observed at least ten times. The chain couples TRBV7-8 to TRBJ1-4; D not resolved. The CDR3 spans 14 residues. V dropped 5 bases and J dropped 5 bases, with 12 bases sitting between them. Germline CDR1 reads SGHVS; CDR2 reads FQNEAQ. CDR3 DNA: TGTGCCAGCAGCCCTGAAGAAGGGAATGAAAAACTGTTTTTT. Translated: CASSPEEGNEKLFF. Full variable domain (remainder filled in from reference TRBV7-8 and TRBJ1-4): GAGVSQSPRYKVAKRGQDVALRCDPISGHVSLFWYQQALGQGPEFLTYFQNEAQLDKSGLPSDRFFAERPEGSVSTLKIQRTQQEDSAVYLCASSPEEGNEKLFFGSGTQLSVL.

This clonotype was recorded at least ten times. V gene TRBV7-6 combines with J gene TRBJ2-1; 7 bases agree with TRBD2. The CDR3 has 16 residues. J lost 0 bases, V lost 2 bases, and 4 bases had no gene match. The V gene's germline CDR1 is SGHVS and CDR2 FNYEAQ. This chain's CDR3 is CASSLWGGSSYNEQFF. CDR3 in DNA: TGTGCCAGCAGCTTATGGGGCGGGAGCTCCTACAATGAGCAGTTCTTC.

This clonotype was counted once. The gene calls are TRBV29-1 and TRBJ2-1, with D perhaps matching TRBD2 (5 bases). The V gene's germline CDR1 is SQVTM and CDR2 ANQGSEA. Trimming removed 1 base at V and 7 bases at J, with 20 bases between. The length of the CDR3 is 16 residues. For the CDR3, the DNA is TGCAGCGTTGAAGGAGGGTGGGCGCTGTCGGTGAATGAGCAGTTCTTC. This sequence encodes CSVEGGWALSVNEQFF.

This clonotype occurred a few times. The chain recombines TRBV29-1 with TRBJ2-1, with 8 bases lining up with TRBD2. This CDR3 comprises 14 residues. Germline CDR1 is SQVTM and CDR2 is ANQGSEA. With V trimmed by 4 bases and J by 4 bases, 6 bases remained unmatched. The CDR3 region is CSVGREGLYNEQFF. The CDR3 bases are TGCAGCGTTGGACGGGAGGGTCTTTACAATGAGCAGTTCTTC.

In its sample, this clonotype was seen many times. V is TRBV28 and J is TRBJ2-3; D remains ambiguous. V was pared by 5 bases and J by 0 bases, with 9 bases between. This CDR3 spans 14 amino acids. CDR1 MDHEN and CDR2 SYDVKM come from the germline V gene. Here the CDR3 DNA reads TGTGCCAGCAGTATCGACACAAGCACAGATACGCAGTATTTT. Translation: CASSIDTSTDTQYF.

This clonotype was detected ten times or more. The V gene is TRBV28, the J gene TRBJ2-5, with 10 bases lining up with TRBD1. V lost 4 bases, J lost 2 bases, and 10 bases stayed unmatched. Per the germline V gene, CDR1 is MDHEN and CDR2 is SYDVKM. The CDR3 has 17 residues. CDR3 coding DNA: TGTGCCAGCAGTTGGTCAATCCGGGACAGGGGTCAAGAGACCCAGTACTTC. Amino acids: CASSWSIRDRGQETQYF.

This clonotype was seen ten or more times. V usage is TRBV6-2 or TRBV6-3 and J usage is TRBJ2-3, with TRBD1 matching over 11 bases. Germline trimming cut 6 bases from V and 3 bases from J; bases unmatched to any gene: 20. Germline V CDR1 and CDR2: MNHEY, SVGEGT. There are 20 residues in the CDR3. CDR3 protein: CASSTHIRGRTGGFTDTQYF. CDR3 bases: TGTGCCAGCAGCACCCATATTCGTGGCCGGACAGGGGGCTTTACAGATACGCAGTATTTT.

A few counts support this clonotype. The chain couples TRBV27 to TRBJ2-4; 13 nucleotides align to TRBD2. Trimming removed 5 bases from V and 0 bases from J; junction bases left unmatched: 7. CDR3 length: 18 amino acids. The germline V gene has CDR1 MNHEY and CDR2 SMNVEV (reference sequence). The CDR3 bases are TGTGCCAGCAGTCCAAGGACTAGCGGGGGTATAGCCAAAAACATTCAGTACTTC. It specifies CASSPRTSGGIAKNIQYF.

The chain recombines TRBV11-1 with TRBJ1-1; 8 bases match TRBD1. Germline CDR1 and CDR2: SGHAT and FQDESV (reference sequence). The J segment lost 5 bases and the V segment lost 5 bases, leaving 10 bases of the junction unmatched. CDR3 size: 15 residues. CDR3 nucleotides: TGTGCCAGCAGCCAACCCTCGGGGGACAGGACTGAAGCTTTCTTT. It codes for CASSQPSGDRTEAFF.

The V call is TRBV2, the J call TRBJ2-1; 10 bases match TRBD1. This CDR3 is 15 amino acids long. Germline V gives CDR1 SNHLY, CDR2 FYNNEI. Trimming removed 2 bases from V and 6 bases from J; junction bases left unmatched: 4. The CDR3 sequence is CASSERGDRGNEQFF. CDR3 sequence (DNA): TGTGCCAGCAGTGAAAGGGGGGACAGGGGCAATGAGCAGTTCTTC.

This chain uses TRBV10-3 with TRBJ2-1; 9 nucleotides line up with TRBD1. The CDR3 covers 18 residues. Germline trimming cut 4 bases from V and 0 bases from J; bases unmatched to any gene: 10. Germline lookup yields CDR1 ENHRY and CDR2 SYGVKD. The CDR3 DNA reads TGTGCCATCAGTGGACGTACGACAGGGGGAAGCTCCTACAATGAGCAGTTCTTC. The encoded protein is CAISGRTTGGSSYNEQFF.

This clonotype turned up a few times. The V and J genes are TRBV19 and TRBJ2-1, with 7 nucleotides matching TRBD1. The CDR3 is 15 residues long. CDR1 is LNHDA, CDR2 SQIVND, per germline (reference sequence). V trimming: 10 bases; J trimming: 4 bases; junction bases outside the gene matches: 13. The CDR3: CATTPVQGVYNEQFF. CDR3 DNA: TGTGCCACCACCCCCGTGCAGGGGGTTTACAATGAGCAGTTCTTC.

V is TRBV2 and J is TRBJ1-5; TRBD1 agrees at 9 bases. Germline-derived CDR1 and CDR2 are SNHLY and FYNNEI. This CDR3 contains 15 residues. V lost 8 bases to trimming and J lost 7 bases; unmatched junction nucleotides: 12. The CDR3 nucleotides read TGTGCCAGCGCTGGGACAGGGAATGTGCGGCAGCCCCAGCATTTT. Encoded protein: CASAGTGNVRQPQHF. Together with reference TRBV2 and TRBJ1-5, the CDR3 gives the full variable domain: EPEVTQTPSHQVTQMGQEVILRCVPISNHLYFYWYRQILGQKVEFLVSFYNNEISEKSEIFDDQFSVERPDGSNFTLKIRSTKLEDSAMYFCASAGTGNVRQPQHFGDGTRLSIL.

This chain connects TRBV12-3 or TRBV12-4 to TRBJ2-6; D unresolved. This CDR3 is 14 amino acids long. V lost 10 bases to trimming and J lost 2 bases, with 12 bases between them. CDR3 coding DNA: TGTGCCATCCCCCCAGCAACTGGGGCCAACGTCCTGACTTTC. Protein product: CAIPPATGANVLTF.

This clonotype appeared many times. V usage is TRBV7-9 and J usage is TRBJ2-7; possible D gene TRBD1, 6 bases. The CDR3 is made up of 13 amino acids. CDR1 and CDR2 (germline): SEHNR, FQNEAQ (reference sequence). V lost 5 bases and J lost 3, with 11 bases in between. CDR3 DNA sequence: TGTGCCAGCAGCCCAGGGGACAACTACGAGCAGTACGTC. It translates to CASSPGDNYEQYV.

This clonotype was counted a few times. The chain couples TRBV2 to TRBJ2-7; no reliable D call. Trimming shortened V by 6 bases and J by 2 bases, and 8 bases separated the two germline ends. Germline CDR1 reads SNHLY; CDR2 reads FYNNEI. The CDR3 contains 12 residues. This CDR3 reads CASRGSTYEQYV. The DNA for the CDR3 is TGTGCCAGCAGGGGCAGCACCTACGAGCAGTACGTC.